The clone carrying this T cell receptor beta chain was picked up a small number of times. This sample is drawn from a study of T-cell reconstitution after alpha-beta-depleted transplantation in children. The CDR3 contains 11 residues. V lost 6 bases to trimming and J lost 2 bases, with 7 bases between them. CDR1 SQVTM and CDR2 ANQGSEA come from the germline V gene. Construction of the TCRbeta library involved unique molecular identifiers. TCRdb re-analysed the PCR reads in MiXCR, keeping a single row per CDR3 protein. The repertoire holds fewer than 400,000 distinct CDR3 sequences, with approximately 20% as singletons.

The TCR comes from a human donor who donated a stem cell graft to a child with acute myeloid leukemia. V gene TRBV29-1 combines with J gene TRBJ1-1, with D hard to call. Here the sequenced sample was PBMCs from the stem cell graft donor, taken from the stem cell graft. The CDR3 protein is CSVRGNTEAFF. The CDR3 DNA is TGCAGCGTCCGGGGAAACACTGAAGCTTTCTTT. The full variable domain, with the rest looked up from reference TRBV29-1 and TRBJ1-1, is SAVISQKPSRDICQRGTSLTIQCQVDSQVTMMFWYRQQPGQSLTLIATANQGSEATYESGFVIDKFPISRPNLTFSTLTVSNMSPEDSSIYLCSVRGNTEAFFGQGTRLTVV.